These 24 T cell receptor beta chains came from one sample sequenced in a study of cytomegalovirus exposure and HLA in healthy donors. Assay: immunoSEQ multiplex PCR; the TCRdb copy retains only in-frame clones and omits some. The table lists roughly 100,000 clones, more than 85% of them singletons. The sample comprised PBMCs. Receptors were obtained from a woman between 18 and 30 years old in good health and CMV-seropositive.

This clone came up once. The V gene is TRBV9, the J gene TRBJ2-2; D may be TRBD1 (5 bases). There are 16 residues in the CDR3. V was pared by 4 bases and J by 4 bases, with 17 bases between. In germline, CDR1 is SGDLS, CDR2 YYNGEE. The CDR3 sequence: CASSPSRGIPTGELFF. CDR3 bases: TGTGCCAGCAGCCCAAGTAGGGGTATCCCCACCGGGGAGCTGTTTTTT.

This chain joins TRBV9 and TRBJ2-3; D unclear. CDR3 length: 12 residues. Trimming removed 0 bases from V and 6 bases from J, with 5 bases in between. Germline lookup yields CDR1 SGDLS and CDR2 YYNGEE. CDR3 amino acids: CASSVDGDTQYF. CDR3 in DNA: TGTGCCAGCAGCGTAGACGGGGATACGCAGTATTTT. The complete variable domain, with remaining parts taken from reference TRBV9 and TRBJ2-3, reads DSGVTQTPKHLITATGQRVTLRCSPRSGDLSVYWYQQSLDQGLQFLIQYYNGEERAKGNILERFSAQQFPDLHSELNLSSLELGDSALYFCASSVDGDTQYFGPGTRLTVL.

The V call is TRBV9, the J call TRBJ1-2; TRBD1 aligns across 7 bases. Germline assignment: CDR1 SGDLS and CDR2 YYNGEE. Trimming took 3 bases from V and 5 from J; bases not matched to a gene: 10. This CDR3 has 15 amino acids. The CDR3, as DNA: TGTGCCAGCAGCGCCTCCGGGACAGACTCTTATGGCTACACCTTC. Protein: CASSASGTDSYGYTF.

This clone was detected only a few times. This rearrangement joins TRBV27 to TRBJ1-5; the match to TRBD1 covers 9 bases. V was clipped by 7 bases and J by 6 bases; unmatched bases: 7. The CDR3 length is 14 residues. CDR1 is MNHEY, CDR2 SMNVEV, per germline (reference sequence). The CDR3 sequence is CASKRTGDLQPQHF. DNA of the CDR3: TGTGCCAGCAAACGGACAGGGGATCTTCAGCCCCAGCATTTT.

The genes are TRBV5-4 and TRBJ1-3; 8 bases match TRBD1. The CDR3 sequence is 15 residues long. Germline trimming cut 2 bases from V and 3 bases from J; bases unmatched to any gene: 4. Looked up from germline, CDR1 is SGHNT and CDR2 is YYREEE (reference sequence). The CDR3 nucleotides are TGTGCCAGCAGCTTCGAACAGGGGGGTGGAAACACCATATATTTT. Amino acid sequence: CASSFEQGGGNTIYF.

CDR3 DNA sequence: TGCGCCAGCAGCTTTTCCCCGACTAGAGGGAGCACAGATACGCAGTATTTT. It is translated as CASSFSPTRGSTDTQYF. The V call is TRBV4-1, the J call TRBJ2-3; D might be TRBD2 (6 bases). CDR3 size: 17 residues. The germline V and J ends were trimmed by 5 bases and 0 bases, with 18 bases remaining between them. Germline loops: CDR1 MGHRA, CDR2 YSYEKL.

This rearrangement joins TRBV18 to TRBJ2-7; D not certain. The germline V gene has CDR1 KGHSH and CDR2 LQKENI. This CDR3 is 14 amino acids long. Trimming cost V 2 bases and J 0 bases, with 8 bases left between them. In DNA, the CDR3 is TGTGCCAGCTCACCATCTGGCGGCTCCTACGAGCAGTACTTC. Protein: CASSPSGGSYEQYF. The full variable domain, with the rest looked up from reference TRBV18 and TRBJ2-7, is NAGVMQNPRHLVRRRGQEARLRCSPMKGHSHVYWYRQLPEEGLKFMVYLQKENIIDESGMPKERFSAEFPKEGPSILRIQQVVRGDSAAYFCASSPSGGSYEQYFGPGTRLTVT.

The CDR3 region has the DNA TGTGCCAGCAGTCCAGTAGAGGGATGGGGCACTGAAGCTTTCTTT. It yields the protein CASSPVEGWGTEAFF. V is TRBV28 and J is TRBJ1-1, with D unclear. The CDR3 loop spans 15 amino acids. The germline V and J ends were trimmed by 5 bases and 4 bases, with 17 bases remaining between them. From germline, CDR1 is MDHEN and CDR2 SYDVKM.

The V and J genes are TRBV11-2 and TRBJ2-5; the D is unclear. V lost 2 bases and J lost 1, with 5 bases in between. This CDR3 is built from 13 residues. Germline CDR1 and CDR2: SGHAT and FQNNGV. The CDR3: CASSLQVQETQYF. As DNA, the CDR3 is TGTGCCAGCAGCTTACAGGTCCAAGAGACCCAGTACTTC.

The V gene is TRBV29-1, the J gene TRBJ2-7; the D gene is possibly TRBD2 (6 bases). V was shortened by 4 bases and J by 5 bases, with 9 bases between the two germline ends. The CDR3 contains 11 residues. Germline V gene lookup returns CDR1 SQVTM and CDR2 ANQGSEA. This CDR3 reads CSVALANEQYF. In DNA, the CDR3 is TGCAGCGTTGCACTAGCAAACGAGCAGTACTTC.

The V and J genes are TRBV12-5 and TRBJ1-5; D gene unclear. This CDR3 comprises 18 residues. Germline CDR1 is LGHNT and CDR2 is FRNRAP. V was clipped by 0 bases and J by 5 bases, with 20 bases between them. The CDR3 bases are TGTGCTAGTGGTTTGGTGCTTAATCCCCGAGTTCCATATCAGCCCCAGCATTTT. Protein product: CASGLVLNPRVPYQPQHF.

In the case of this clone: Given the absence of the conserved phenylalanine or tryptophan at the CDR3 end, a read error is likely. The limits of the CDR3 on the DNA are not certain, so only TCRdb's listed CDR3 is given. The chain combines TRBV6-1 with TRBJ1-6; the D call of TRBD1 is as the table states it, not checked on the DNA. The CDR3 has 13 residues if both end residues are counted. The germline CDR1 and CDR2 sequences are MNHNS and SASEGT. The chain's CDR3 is CASSDLTTGKGAI.

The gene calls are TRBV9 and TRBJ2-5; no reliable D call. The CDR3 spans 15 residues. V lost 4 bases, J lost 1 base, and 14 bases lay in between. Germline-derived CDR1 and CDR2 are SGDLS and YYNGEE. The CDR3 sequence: CASSNRPGTQETQYF. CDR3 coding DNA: TGTGCCAGCAGCAATAGACCAGGAACCCAAGAGACCCAGTACTTC. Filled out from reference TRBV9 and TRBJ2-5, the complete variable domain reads DSGVTQTPKHLITATGQRVTLRCSPRSGDLSVYWYQQSLDQGLQFLIQYYNGEERAKGNILERFSAQQFPDLHSELNLSSLELGDSALYFCASSNRPGTQETQYFGPGTRLLVL.

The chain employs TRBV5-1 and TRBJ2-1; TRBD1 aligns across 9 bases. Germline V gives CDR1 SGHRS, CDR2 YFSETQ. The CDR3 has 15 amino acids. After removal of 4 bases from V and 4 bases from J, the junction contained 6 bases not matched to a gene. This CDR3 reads CASSVGTGQYNEQFF. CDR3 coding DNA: TGCGCCAGCAGCGTGGGGACAGGGCAATACAATGAGCAGTTCTTC.

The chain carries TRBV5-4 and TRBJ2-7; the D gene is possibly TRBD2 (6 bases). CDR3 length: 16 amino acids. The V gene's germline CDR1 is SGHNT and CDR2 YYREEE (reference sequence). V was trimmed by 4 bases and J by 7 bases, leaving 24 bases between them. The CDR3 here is CASSPSRTIPGGEQYF. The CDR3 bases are TGTGCCAGCAGCCCGAGTAGGACTATCCCCGGGGGTGAGCAGTACTTC.

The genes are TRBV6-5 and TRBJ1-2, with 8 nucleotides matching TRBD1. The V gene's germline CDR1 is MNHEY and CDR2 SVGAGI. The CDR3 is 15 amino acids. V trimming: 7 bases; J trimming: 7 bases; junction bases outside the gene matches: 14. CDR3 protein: CASTRSGTGGGGYTF. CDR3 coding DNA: TGTGCCAGCACCCGATCCGGGACAGGTGGGGGTGGCTACACCTTC.

The CDR3 sequence: CASSPRTSRRMETQYF. The CDR3 nucleotides are TGTGCCAGCAGCCCACGGACTAGCCGGAGAATGGAGACCCAGTACTTC. The chain recombines TRBV11-3 with TRBJ2-5; TRBD2 matches at 8 bases. CDR3 length: 16 amino acids. V was clipped by 5 bases and J by 5 bases; unmatched bases: 13. Germline values: CDR1 SGHNT, CDR2 YENEEA.

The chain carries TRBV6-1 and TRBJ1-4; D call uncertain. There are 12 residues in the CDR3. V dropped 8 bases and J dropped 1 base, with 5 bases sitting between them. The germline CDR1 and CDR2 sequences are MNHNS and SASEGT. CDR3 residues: CASQLTNEKLFF. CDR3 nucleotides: TGTGCCAGCCAGTTAACTAATGAAAAACTGTTTTTT.

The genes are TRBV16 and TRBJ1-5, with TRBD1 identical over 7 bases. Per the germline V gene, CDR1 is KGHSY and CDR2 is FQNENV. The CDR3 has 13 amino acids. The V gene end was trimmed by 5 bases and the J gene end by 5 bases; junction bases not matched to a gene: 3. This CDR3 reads CASSVTGDQPQHF. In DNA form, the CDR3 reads TGTGCCAGCAGCGTTACAGGGGATCAGCCCCAGCATTTT.

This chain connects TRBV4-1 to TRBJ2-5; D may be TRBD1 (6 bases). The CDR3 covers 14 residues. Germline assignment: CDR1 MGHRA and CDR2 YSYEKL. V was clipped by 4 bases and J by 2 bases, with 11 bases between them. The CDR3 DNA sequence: TGCGCCAGCAGCCTTCGGGACAATCAAGAGACCCAGTACTTC. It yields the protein CASSLRDNQETQYF.

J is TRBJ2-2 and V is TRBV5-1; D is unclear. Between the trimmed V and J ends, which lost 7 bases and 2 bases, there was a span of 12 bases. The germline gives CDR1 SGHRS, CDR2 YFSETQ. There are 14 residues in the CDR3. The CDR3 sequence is CASSRNENTGELFF. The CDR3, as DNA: TGCGCCAGCTCGCGGAACGAAAACACCGGGGAGCTGTTTTTT.

The DNA for the CDR3 is TGTGCCAGCAGCTTTCAAGGGGGTAAGGGAGAGACCCAGTACTTC. Its protein is CASSFQGGKGETQYF. The chain carries TRBV5-4 and TRBJ2-5; possible D gene TRBD1, 6 bases. This CDR3 comprises 15 residues. Trimming cost V 2 bases and J 4 bases, with 15 bases left between them. Germline CDR1 SGHNT, CDR2 YYREEE (reference sequence). The full variable domain, with the rest looked up from reference TRBV5-4 and TRBJ2-5, is ETGVTQSPTHLIKTRGQQVTLRCSSQSGHNTVSWYQQALGQGPQFIFQYYREEENGRGNFPPRFSGLQFPNYSSELNVNALELDDSALYLCASSFQGGKGETQYFGPGTRLLVL.

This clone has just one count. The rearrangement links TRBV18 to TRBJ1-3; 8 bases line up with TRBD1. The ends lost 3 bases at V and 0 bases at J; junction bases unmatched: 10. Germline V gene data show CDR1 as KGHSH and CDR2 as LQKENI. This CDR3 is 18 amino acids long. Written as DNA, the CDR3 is TGTGCCAGCTCACCGTCCGGGACAGGACTAATCTCTGGAAACACCATATATTTT. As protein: CASSPSGTGLISGNTIYF.

The chain's CDR3 is CAISERVSGIAEETQYF. In DNA, the CDR3 is TGTGCCATCAGTGAGAGGGTGAGCGGGATCGCTGAAGAGACCCAGTACTTC. The gene calls are TRBV10-3 and TRBJ2-5; TRBD2 aligns across 7 bases. The CDR3 is made up of 17 amino acids. Germline values: CDR1 ENHRY, CDR2 SYGVKD. Trimming removed 2 bases from V and 3 bases from J; junction bases left unmatched: 12.